The 27 T cell receptor beta chains presented below share a single source sample, sequenced in a study of control samples from healthy donors and cancer patients. Assay: immunoSEQ multiplex PCR; the TCRdb copy retains only in-frame clones and omits some. The sample holds about 130,000 clones, about 95% seen once. The material sequenced was blood. These receptors originate from a man under 40 in good health.

The V gene is TRBV6-6, the J gene TRBJ2-1, with a possible D match to TRBD1 (6 bases). Germline V gene lookup returns CDR1 MNHNY and CDR2 SVGAGI (reference sequence). The CDR3 extends over 13 amino acids. V was cut by 4 bases and J by 5 bases, with 9 bases left in between. CDR3 sequence (DNA): TGTGCCAGCAGTTCCCACAGGGACAATGAGCAGTTCTTC. Its protein is CASSSHRDNEQFF.

The chain couples TRBV3-1 (or the pseudogene TRBV3-2) to TRBJ1-3, with 9 nucleotides matching TRBD1. This CDR3 is 17 amino acids long. V dropped 4 bases and J dropped 3; count of bases not matched to a gene: 10. CDR1 is LGHDT, CDR2 YNNKEL, per germline (reference sequence). CDR3 nucleotides: TGTGCCAGCAGCCGAGCCGGGACAGGGACTTTTGGAAACACCATATATTTT. It codes for CASSRAGTGTFGNTIYF.

The genes are TRBV4-1 and TRBJ1-6; D is unresolved. The CDR3 is 14 amino acids. Germline V lookup: CDR1 MGHRA, CDR2 YSYEKL. Trimming cost V 0 bases and J 9 bases, with 9 bases left between them. This CDR3 reads CASSQDAGVSPLHF. DNA for the CDR3: TGCGCCAGCAGCCAAGATGCCGGGGTTTCACCCCTCCACTTT.

The chain uses TRBV7-3 and TRBJ2-1; D not resolved. The V end lost 3 bases, the J end lost 7 bases, and 10 bases lay between the germline ends. This CDR3 is built from 13 residues. The V gene's germline CDR1 is SGHTA and CDR2 FQGTGA. The CDR3 here is CASSLGSSNEQFF. Written as DNA, the CDR3 is TGTGCCAGCAGCTTGGGATCGTCGAATGAGCAGTTCTTC. Filled out from reference TRBV7-3 and TRBJ2-1, the complete variable domain reads GAGVSQTPSNKVTEKGKYVELRCDPISGHTALYWYRQSLGQGPEFLIYFQGTGAADDSGLPNDRFFAVRPEGSVSTLKIQRTERGDSAVYLCASSLGSSNEQFFGPGTRLTVL.

This chain links TRBV19 with TRBJ1-2, with 10 bases aligning to TRBD1. J gave up 3 bases and V 6 bases, and 1 base lay outside the gene matches. The CDR3 spans 13 residues. In germline, CDR1 is LNHDA, CDR2 SQIVND (reference sequence). CDR3 protein: CASRDRGDYGYTF. CDR3 nucleotides: TGTGCCAGTAGGGACAGGGGGGACTATGGCTACACCTTC.

The genes are TRBV5-1 and TRBJ2-7; D gene uncertain. CDR3 size: 13 residues. The germline V and J ends were trimmed by 1 base and 5 bases, with 10 bases remaining between them. The V gene's germline CDR1 is SGHRS and CDR2 YFSETQ. CDR3 DNA sequence: TGCGCCAGCAGCTTGACAACCTTGGACGAGCAGTACTTC. Amino acid sequence: CASSLTTLDEQYF.

This rearrangement joins TRBV4-3 to TRBJ2-7, with D possibly TRBD1 on 6 matching bases. This CDR3 is built from 16 residues. Germline lookup yields CDR1 LGHNA and CDR2 YSLEER. Trimming took off 0 bases at V and 5 bases at J, with 17 bases between the two ends. The CDR3 bases are TGCGCCAGCAGCCAAGATCTTCTCAGGGGAATGAACGAGCAGTACTTC. This codes for CASSQDLLRGMNEQYF.

This chain links TRBV4-3 with TRBJ2-5; 7 bases map to TRBD2. The CDR3 is 14 residues long. The V segment lost 4 bases and the J segment 3 bases; nucleotides outside the gene matches: 5. In germline, CDR1 is LGHNA, CDR2 YSLEER. The CDR3 spells CASSLGLVKETQYF. The CDR3 bases are TGCGCCAGCAGCCTCGGACTAGTAAAAGAGACCCAGTACTTC.

J is TRBJ1-3 and V is TRBV4-3; D remains unclear. The CDR3 runs 15 residues. Germline V gene lookup returns CDR1 LGHNA and CDR2 YSLEER. Deletions cut 0 bases from V and 0 bases from J, with 6 bases between. Written as DNA, the CDR3 is TGCGCCAGCAGCCAAGACCCCGGCTCTGGAAACACCATATATTTT. It encodes CASSQDPGSGNTIYF.

Remarks on this clone: At one end, the junction sequence differs from germline, possibly due to a read error. This rearrangement joins TRBV7-7 to TRBJ2-5; TRBD2 matches 12 bases. CDR1 SSHAT and CDR2 FNYEAQ come from the germline V gene (reference sequence). The CDR3 has 17 amino acids. This CDR3 reads CASSELAGGPLQETQYF. CDR3 DNA: TGTGCTAGCAGCGAACTAGCGGGGGGCCCGCTCCAAGAGACCCAGTACTTC.

The chain recombines TRBV29-1 with TRBJ1-3, with D possibly matching TRBD1 (5 bases). The CDR3 sequence is 14 residues long. The V gene's germline CDR1 is SQVTM and CDR2 ANQGSEA. Trimming shortened V by 3 bases and J by 2 bases, and 11 bases separated the two germline ends. The CDR3 spells CSVDKGSAGNTIYF. The DNA for the CDR3 is TGCAGCGTTGATAAGGGGTCGGCTGGAAACACCATATATTTT.

V usage is TRBV6-2 or TRBV6-3 and J usage is TRBJ2-1, with D perhaps TRBD1 (5 bases). Trimming took off 2 bases at V and 7 bases at J, with 9 bases between the two ends. From germline, CDR1 is MNHEY and CDR2 SVGEGT. The CDR3 extends over 13 amino acids. The CDR3 spells CASSYVQVNEQFF. The CDR3 DNA follows: TGTGCCAGCAGTTACGTACAGGTGAATGAGCAGTTCTTC.

V and J are TRBV4-3 and TRBJ1-1; D not resolved. In germline, CDR1 is LGHNA, CDR2 YSLEER. V lost 4 bases to trimming and J lost 2 bases, with 8 bases between them. The CDR3 has 13 amino acids. The CDR3 bases are TGCGCCAGCAGCCCAAGCCAAAACACTGAAGCTTTCTTT. Translated: CASSPSQNTEAFF.

This chain links TRBV29-1 with TRBJ2-5; 10 nucleotides agree with TRBD1. Germline CDR1 and CDR2: SQVTM and ANQGSEA. V was pared by 7 bases and J by 5 bases, with 7 bases of the junction left unmatched. The CDR3 covers 13 residues. The CDR3 coding sequence is TGCAGCGCTTCCGGGACAGGGGAGGAGACCCAGTACTTC. Translation gives CSASGTGEETQYF.

The count of this clone is one. The genes are TRBV5-1 and TRBJ1-2; the D is unclear. Trimming shortened V by 4 bases and J by 0 bases, and 10 bases separated the two germline ends. This CDR3 has 14 residues. CDR1 and CDR2 from the germline V gene are SGHRS and YFSETQ. CDR3 sequence: CASSLLTANYGYTF. CDR3 nucleotides: TGCGCCAGCAGCCTACTCACAGCTAACTATGGCTACACCTTC.

This chain links TRBV6-6 with TRBJ1-3, with TRBD1 as a possible D gene (5 bases). The V end was cut by 4 bases, the J end by 0 bases, with 7 bases between. The germline V gene has CDR1 MNHNY and CDR2 SVGAGI (reference sequence). This CDR3 is 14 amino acids long. CDR3 sequence (DNA): TGTGCCAGCAGTTTGACAGCCTCTGGAAACACCATATATTTT. This codes for CASSLTASGNTIYF.

The V call is TRBV10-3, the J call TRBJ1-2, with D maybe TRBD1 (6 bases). Trimming took 5 bases from V and 2 from J, leaving 12 bases between them. Per germline, CDR1 ENHRY and CDR2 SYGVKD. This CDR3 has 14 residues. The CDR3 sequence: CAISSRDNNYGYTF. The DNA for the CDR3 is TGTGCCATCAGTAGCCGGGACAACAACTATGGCTACACCTTC.

This chain connects TRBV7-9 to TRBJ1-1; TRBD1 aligns across 7 bases. V lost 2 bases to trimming and J lost 7 bases; unmatched junction nucleotides: 4. CDR1 and CDR2 (germline): SEHNR, FQNEAQ (reference sequence). The CDR3 is 13 amino acids. Here the CDR3 reads CASSLSAGGEAFF. The CDR3 DNA is TGTGCCAGCAGCTTATCGGCAGGGGGTGAAGCTTTCTTT.

The J gene is TRBJ2-6, the V gene TRBV5-1; possibly TRBD1 for D (6 bases). Looked up from germline, CDR1 is SGHRS and CDR2 is YFSETQ. V shed 4 bases and J shed 2 bases, with 10 bases lying between them. The CDR3 is 15 amino acids. The DNA of the CDR3 is TGCGCCAGCAGCGCAGGGGCCACTGGGGCCAACGTCCTGACTTTC. Its translation is CASSAGATGANVLTF.

The rearrangement links TRBV7-3 to TRBJ2-2; TRBD2 aligns across 7 bases. The CDR3 is made up of 17 amino acids. Trimming cost V 5 bases and J 3 bases; bases outside gene matches: 12. Germline-derived CDR1 and CDR2 are SGHTA and FQGTGA. The DNA for the CDR3 is TGTGCCAGCAGCCCTGGGCGGGAGTCCCCGGACACCGGGGAGCTGTTTTTT. Its protein product is CASSPGRESPDTGELFF.

This clone was picked up one time. The chain couples TRBV6-5 to TRBJ1-2; D is ambiguous. The germline V gene has CDR1 MNHEY and CDR2 SVGAGI. The CDR3 length is 14 residues. The V end was cut by 0 bases, the J end by 2 bases, with 7 bases between. CDR3 sequence: CASSYSTGNYGYTF. The CDR3 nucleotides read TGTGCCAGCAGTTACTCGACGGGGAACTATGGCTACACCTTC.

The chain uses TRBV27 and TRBJ2-7; a weak D match, TRBD2 (6 bases). Germline V gene data show CDR1 as MNHEY and CDR2 as SMNVEV (reference sequence). CDR3 length: 15 residues. V lost 3 bases and J 3 bases, leaving 15 bases between the germline ends. CDR3 coding DNA: TGTGCCAGCAGTTTCCGGGGAGGACCGGGCTACGAGCAGTACTTC. Translated, it gives CASSFRGGPGYEQYF.

This clone was counted once. The rearrangement joins TRBV3-1 (or the pseudogene TRBV3-2) to TRBJ1-1, with D tentatively TRBD1 (5 bases). The CDR3 spans 12 residues. V shed 4 bases and J shed 10 bases, with 13 bases lying between them. Germline V CDR1 and CDR2: LGHDT, YNNKEL (reference sequence). The CDR3 loop reads CASSPRPGAAFF. As DNA, the CDR3 is TGTGCCAGCAGCCCTAGACCTGGGGCAGCTTTCTTT.

The genes are TRBV5-1 and TRBJ1-1, with D perhaps matching TRBD1 (6 bases). V was clipped by 2 bases and J by 5 bases, with 10 bases between them. Germline lookup yields CDR1 SGHRS and CDR2 YFSETQ. CDR3 length: 13 amino acids. CDR3 region: CASSLYQGTEAFF. In DNA, the CDR3 is TGCGCCAGCAGCTTATACCAGGGGACTGAAGCTTTCTTT.

This chain connects TRBV29-1 to TRBJ1-2; D is undetermined. Germline CDR1 is SQVTM and CDR2 is ANQGSEA. The CDR3 runs to 11 residues. Trimming pared 2 bases from V and 9 bases from J, leaving 10 bases between. The CDR3 sequence is CSVETGGSYTF. The CDR3 DNA is TGCAGCGTTGAAACGGGCGGAAGCTACACCTTC. Complete variable domain (other parts from reference TRBV29-1 and TRBJ1-2): SAVISQKPSRDICQRGTSLTIQCQVDSQVTMMFWYRQQPGQSLTLIATANQGSEATYESGFVIDKFPISRPNLTFSTLTVSNMSPEDSSIYLCSVETGGSYTFGSGTRLTVV.

The chain carries TRBV19 and TRBJ1-2; 9 bases are shared with TRBD1. The CDR3 has 16 residues. Germline V gene sequence: CDR1 LNHDA, CDR2 SQIVND (reference sequence). V dropped 3 bases and J dropped 3; count of bases not matched to a gene: 8. The CDR3 sequence: CASSILQGAHHYGYTF. DNA for the CDR3: TGTGCCAGTAGTATCCTACAGGGGGCGCATCACTATGGCTACACCTTC.

V gene TRBV6-2 or TRBV6-3 combines with J gene TRBJ2-7; D is perhaps TRBD1 (6 bases). V lost 6 bases and J lost 0, with 21 bases in between. The CDR3 covers 17 residues. Per germline, CDR1 MNHEY and CDR2 SVGEGT. Written as DNA, the CDR3 is TGTGCCAGCAGCTGGGATGTCAGGGGAGTGGACTCCTACGAGCAGTACTTC. Its protein product is CASSWDVRGVDSYEQYF.